A selection of T cell receptor beta chains follows, all from one sample in a study of blood T cell repertoires in COVID-19. Repertoires were generated with immunoSEQ multiplex PCR, while TCRdb's copy carries only in-frame clones and drops some. The sample lists some 150,000 clones; about 80% were seen once. Sequenced input: peripheral blood. Source of these receptors: a woman at least 80 years old with acute or convalescent COVID-19. CDR3s include the opening cysteine and the closing phenylalanine or tryptophan. The order of the fields is clone size, V gene, J gene, D gene, CDR3 DNA, CDR3 protein. A D gene is named only where the DNA matches it firmly. The size entry is marked missing in some rows and otherwise reads once, few, many or a size class.

>NA|TRBV5-1|TRBJ2-3|NA
TGCGCCAGCAGCTTGACAGACACAGATACGCAGTATTTT
CASSLTDTDTQYF
>NA|TRBV6-2/TRBV6-3|TRBJ2-5|TRBD2
TGTGCCAGCAGTTACGACGGGGGGCAAGAGACCCAGTACTTC
CASSYDGGQETQYF
>NA|TRBV7-2|TRBJ2-3|TRBD2
TGTGCCAGCAGCCGAGTAGCGGGGGGGCAGTATTTT
CASSRVAGGQYF
>NA|TRBV7-2|TRBJ1-1|TRBD1
TGTGCCAGCAGCTTAGGGGGACAGGGGACCGAAGCTTTCTTT
CASSLGGQGTEAFF
>NA|TRBV5-1|TRBJ1-2|TRBD1
TGCGCCAGCAGCCAGGGACAGGACTATGGCTACACCTTC
CASSQGQDYGYTF
>NA|TRBV6-5|TRBJ2-7|NA
TGTGCCAGCGATCGACTTCACGAGCAGTACTTC
CASDRLHEQYF
>NA|TRBV7-9|TRBJ2-2|NA
TGTGCCAGCAGCTCCATTGACAAAACGAACACCGGGGAGCTGTTTTTT
CASSSIDKTNTGELFF
>few|TRBV7-9|TRBJ1-3|NA
TGTGCCAGCAGCTTAGACGGCGGGCGGGGAGGAAACACCATATATTTT
CASSLDGGRGGNTIYF
>NA|TRBV4-1|TRBJ1-5|TRBD1
TGCGCCAGCAGCCAAGCTCAGAGGCAGGGGGCGAGTCAGCCCCAGCATTTT
CASSQAQRQGASQPQHF
>NA|TRBV10-3|TRBJ1-1|NA
TGTGCCATCAGTGAGTATCCAGGAACTGATGAAGCTTTCTTT
CAISEYPGTDEAFF
>NA|TRBV18|TRBJ1-1|NA
TGTGCCAGCTCACCGACGGGAGACACTGAAGCTTTCTTT
CASSPTGDTEAFF